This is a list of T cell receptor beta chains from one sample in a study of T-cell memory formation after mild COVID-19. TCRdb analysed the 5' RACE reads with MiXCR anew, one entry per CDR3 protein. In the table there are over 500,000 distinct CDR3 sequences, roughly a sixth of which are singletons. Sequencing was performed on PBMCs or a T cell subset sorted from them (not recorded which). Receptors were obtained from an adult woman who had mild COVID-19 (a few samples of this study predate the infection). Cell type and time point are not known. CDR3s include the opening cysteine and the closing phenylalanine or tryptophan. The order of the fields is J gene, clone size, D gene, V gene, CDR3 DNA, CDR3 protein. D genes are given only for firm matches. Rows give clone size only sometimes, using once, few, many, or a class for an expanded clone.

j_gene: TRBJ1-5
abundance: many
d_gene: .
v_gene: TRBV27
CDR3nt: TGTGCCAGCAGTTCCAACCTCGGACAGAGTAGCAATCAGCCCCAGCATTTT
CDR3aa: CASSSNLGQSSNQPQHF

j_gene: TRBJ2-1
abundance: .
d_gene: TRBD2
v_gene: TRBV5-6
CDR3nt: TGTGCCAGCAGCGACCCGGGACTAGCGCCCTACAATGAGCAGTTCTTC
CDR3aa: CASSDPGLAPYNEQFF

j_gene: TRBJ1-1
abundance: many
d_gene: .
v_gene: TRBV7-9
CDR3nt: TGTGCCAGCAGGGCCGACAGTTCTACAACTGAAGCTTTCTTT
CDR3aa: CASRADSSTTEAFF

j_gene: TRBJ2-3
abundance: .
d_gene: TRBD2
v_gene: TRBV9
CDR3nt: TGTGCCAGCAGCGTACAGCGGGGGATAAGCACAGATACGCAGTATTTT
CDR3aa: CASSVQRGISTDTQYF

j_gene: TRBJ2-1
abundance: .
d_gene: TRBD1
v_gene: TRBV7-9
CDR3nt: TGTGCCAGCAGCATTGAGACAGGGGTCTACAATGAGCAGTTCTTC
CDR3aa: CASSIETGVYNEQFF

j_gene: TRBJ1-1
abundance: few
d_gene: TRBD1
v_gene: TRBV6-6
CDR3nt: TGTGCCAGCAGTTCGCCGGGACAGGGTTCCCCTGAAGCTTTCTTT
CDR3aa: CASSSPGQGSPEAFF

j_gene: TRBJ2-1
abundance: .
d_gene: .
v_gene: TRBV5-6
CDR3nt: TGTGCCAGCAGCCCCGATGAGGGGGGGACCTACAATGAGCAGTTCTTC
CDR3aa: CASSPDEGGTYNEQFF

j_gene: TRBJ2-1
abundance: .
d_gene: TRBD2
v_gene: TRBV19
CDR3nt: TGTGCCAGTACGGGGACTAGCGAGTTGAATGAGCAGTTCTTC
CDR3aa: CASTGTSELNEQFF

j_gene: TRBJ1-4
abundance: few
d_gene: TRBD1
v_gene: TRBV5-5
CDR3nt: TGTGCCAGCAGCTTGGATTGGTCAGGGGGGTATGAAAAACTGTTTTTT
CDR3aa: CASSLDWSGGYEKLFF

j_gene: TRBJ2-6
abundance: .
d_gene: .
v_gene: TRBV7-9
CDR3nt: TGTGCCAGCAGCGTTCGGGACAACGAGGTTCCTTTTTCTGGGGCCAACGTCCTGACTTTC
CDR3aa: CASSVRDNEVPFSGANVLTF

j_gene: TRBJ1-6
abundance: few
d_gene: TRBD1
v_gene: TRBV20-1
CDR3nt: TGCAGTGCTCCAGGGGGCGCCGATAATTCACCCCTCCACTTT
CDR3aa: CSAPGGADNSPLHF

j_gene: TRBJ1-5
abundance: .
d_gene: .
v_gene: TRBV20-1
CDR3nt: TGCAGTGCTATGGACGGTTATCAGCCCCAGCATTTT
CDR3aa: CSAMDGYQPQHF

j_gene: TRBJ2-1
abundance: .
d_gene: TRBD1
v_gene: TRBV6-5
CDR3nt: TGTGCCAGCAGGACCCGACAGGGGGCCTACAATGAGCAGTTCTTC
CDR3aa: CASRTRQGAYNEQFF

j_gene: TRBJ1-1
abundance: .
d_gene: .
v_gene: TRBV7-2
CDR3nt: TGTGCCAGCAGCTTAGCACGGGCTTCACCTACCATGAACACTGAAGCTTTCTTT
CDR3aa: CASSLARASPTMNTEAFF

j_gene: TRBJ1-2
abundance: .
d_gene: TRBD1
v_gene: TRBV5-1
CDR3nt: TGCGCCAGCAGATACTTGAGACAGGGCTATGGCTACACCTTC
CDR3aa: CASRYLRQGYGYTF

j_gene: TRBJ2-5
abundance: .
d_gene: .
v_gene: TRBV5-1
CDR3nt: TGCGCCAGCAGCTTGGAGGCCCGCGGGGAGACCCAGTACTTC
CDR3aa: CASSLEARGETQYF

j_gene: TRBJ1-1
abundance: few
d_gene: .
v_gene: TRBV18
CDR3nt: TGTGCCAGCTCACCCCGACAGGTACCCACTGAAGCTTTCTTT
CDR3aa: CASSPRQVPTEAFF

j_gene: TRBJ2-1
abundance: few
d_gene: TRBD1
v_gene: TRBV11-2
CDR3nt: TGTGCCAGCAGCTTAGTAAATTTGGTTACCGGGACAGGGGAAAACAATGAGCAGTTCTTC
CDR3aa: CASSLVNLVTGTGENNEQFF

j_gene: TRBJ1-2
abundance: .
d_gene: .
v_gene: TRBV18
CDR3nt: TGTGCCAGCTCACCTAACGAGGGTTATGGCTATGGCTACACCTTC
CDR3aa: CASSPNEGYGYGYTF

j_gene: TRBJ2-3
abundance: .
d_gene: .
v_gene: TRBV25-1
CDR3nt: TGTGCCAGCAGTGAGGGCAGGGCTAGGGGAGATACGCAGTATTTT
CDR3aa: CASSEGRARGDTQYF

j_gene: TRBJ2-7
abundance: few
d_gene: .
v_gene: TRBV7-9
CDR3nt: TGTGCCAGCAGCGCTCGCGGGGCGCTAATGTCCGAGCAGTACTTC
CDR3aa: CASSARGALMSEQYF

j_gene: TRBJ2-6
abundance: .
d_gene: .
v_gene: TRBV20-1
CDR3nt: TGCAGTGCTAGCTCCGGGGCCAACGTCCTGACTTTC
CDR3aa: CSASSGANVLTF

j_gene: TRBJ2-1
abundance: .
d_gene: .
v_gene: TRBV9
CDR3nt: TGTGCCAGCAGCGTTTCGCCGCGCGGGGTGTACAATGAGCAGTTCTTC
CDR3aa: CASSVSPRGVYNEQFF

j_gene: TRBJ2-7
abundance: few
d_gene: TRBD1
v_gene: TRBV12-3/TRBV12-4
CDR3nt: TGTGCCAGCAGTTTCCCCGGGACAGCTCAGTACTTC
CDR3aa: CASSFPGTAQYF

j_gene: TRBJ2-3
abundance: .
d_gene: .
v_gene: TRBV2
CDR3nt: TGTGCCAGCAGTGAAGGACATAGCGCAGATACGCAGTATTTT
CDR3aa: CASSEGHSADTQYF

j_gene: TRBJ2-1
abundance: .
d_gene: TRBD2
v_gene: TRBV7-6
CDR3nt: TGTGCCAGCAGTCCCCGACTAGCGGATCTTAACAATGGGCAGTTCTTC
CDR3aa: CASSPRLADLNNGQFF

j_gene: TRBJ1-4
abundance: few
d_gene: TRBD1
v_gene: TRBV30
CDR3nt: TGTGCCTGGAGCGGAGGGGGCGCGGGAGAAAAACTGTTTTTT
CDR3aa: CAWSGGGAGEKLFF

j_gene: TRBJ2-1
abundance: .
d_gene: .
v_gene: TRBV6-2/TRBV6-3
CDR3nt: TGTGCCAGCAACCAACCCTCTAGCTTCAGAAACAATGAGCAGTTCTTC
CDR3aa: CASNQPSSFRNNEQFF

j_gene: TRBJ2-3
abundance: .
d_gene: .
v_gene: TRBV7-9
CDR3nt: TGTGCCAGCAGCTTAGATGGGAGGCCGCAGTATTTT
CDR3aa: CASSLDGRPQYF

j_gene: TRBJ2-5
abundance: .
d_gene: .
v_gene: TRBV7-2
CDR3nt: TGTGCCAGCAGCTCGCGTCGGAAAGAGACCCAGTACTTC
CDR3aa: CASSSRRKETQYF

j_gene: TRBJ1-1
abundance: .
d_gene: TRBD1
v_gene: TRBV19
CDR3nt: TGTGCCAGTAGCCACACGACAGGGAGGGTCACTGAAGCTTTCTTT
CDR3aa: CASSHTTGRVTEAFF

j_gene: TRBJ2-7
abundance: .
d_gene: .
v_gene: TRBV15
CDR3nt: TGTGCCACCAGCAGTGGGGACTTGACTCTCTACGAGCAGTACTTC
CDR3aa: CATSSGDLTLYEQYF

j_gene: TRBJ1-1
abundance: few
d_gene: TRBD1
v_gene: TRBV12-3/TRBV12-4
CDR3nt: TGTGCCAGCAGTTTAGCTACAGGGGAACTGAACACTGAAGCTTTCTTT
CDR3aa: CASSLATGELNTEAFF

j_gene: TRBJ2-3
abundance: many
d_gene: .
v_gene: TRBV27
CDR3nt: TGTGCCAGCAGTTTTGGGGACGGCACAGATACGCAGTATTTT
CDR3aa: CASSFGDGTDTQYF

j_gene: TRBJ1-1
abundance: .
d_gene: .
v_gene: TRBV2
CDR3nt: TGTGCCAGCAGTGATGAAGGGGGCACTGAAGCTTTCTTT
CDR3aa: CASSDEGGTEAFF

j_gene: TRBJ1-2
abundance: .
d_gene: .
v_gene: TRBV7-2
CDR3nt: TGTGCCAGCAGCTTAGATTCAGCTAACTATGGCTACACCTTC
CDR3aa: CASSLDSANYGYTF

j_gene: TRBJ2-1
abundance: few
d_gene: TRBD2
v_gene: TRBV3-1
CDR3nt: TGTGCCAGCAGCCAACTTAGCGGGGGGGCCGGAGGCAATGAGCAGTTCTTC
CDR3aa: CASSQLSGGAGGNEQFF

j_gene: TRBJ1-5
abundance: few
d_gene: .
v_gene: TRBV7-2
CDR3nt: TGTGCCAGCAGCTTAGTGGGTTCAGAGCGGCATTTT
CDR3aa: CASSLVGSERHF

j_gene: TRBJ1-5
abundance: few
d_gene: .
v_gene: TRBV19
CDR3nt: TGTGCCAGTAATACAGTCCTATATAGCAATCAGCCCCAGCATTTT
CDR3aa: CASNTVLYSNQPQHF

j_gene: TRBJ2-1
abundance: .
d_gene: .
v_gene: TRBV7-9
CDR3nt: TGTGCCAGCAGCTTTTTCGGGACTCGGGAGTTCTTC
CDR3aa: CASSFFGTREFF

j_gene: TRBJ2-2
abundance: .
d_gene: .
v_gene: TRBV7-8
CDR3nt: TGTGCCAGCAGCTTTGATCGTTCCGGGGAGCTGTTTTTT
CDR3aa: CASSFDRSGELFF

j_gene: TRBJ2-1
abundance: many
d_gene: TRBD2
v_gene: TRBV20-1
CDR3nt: TGCAGTGCTAGAGATGCGGTAGCGGGGTTCGATAACAATGAGCAGTTCTTC
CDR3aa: CSARDAVAGFDNNEQFF

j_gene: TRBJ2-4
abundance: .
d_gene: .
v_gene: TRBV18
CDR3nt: TGTGCCAGCTCACCACCGATGGGGGCCAAAAACATTCAGTACTTC
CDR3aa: CASSPPMGAKNIQYF

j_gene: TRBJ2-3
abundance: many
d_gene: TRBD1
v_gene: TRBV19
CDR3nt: TGTGCCAGTTCCAGGGGGCGAGATACGCAGTATTTT
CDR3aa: CASSRGRDTQYF

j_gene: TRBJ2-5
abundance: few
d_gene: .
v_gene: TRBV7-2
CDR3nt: TGTGCCAGCAGCTTTCAGGCGGGTCGGGAGACCCAGTACTTC
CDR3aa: CASSFQAGRETQYF

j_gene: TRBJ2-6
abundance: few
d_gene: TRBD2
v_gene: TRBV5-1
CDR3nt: TGCGCCAGCAGCTTGTTGGAGCGGGAGGCCCTCTCTGGGGCCAACGTCCTGACTTTC
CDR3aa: CASSLLEREALSGANVLTF

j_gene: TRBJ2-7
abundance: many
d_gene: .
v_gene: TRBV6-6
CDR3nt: TGTGCCAGCTCCCCCTCCGCTCAGAAGCAGTACTTC
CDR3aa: CASSPSAQKQYF

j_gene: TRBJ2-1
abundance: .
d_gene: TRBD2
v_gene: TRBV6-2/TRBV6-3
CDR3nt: TGTGCCAGTGGGGGAGCGGGAGTTAAAAATGAGCAGTTCTTC
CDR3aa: CASGGAGVKNEQFF

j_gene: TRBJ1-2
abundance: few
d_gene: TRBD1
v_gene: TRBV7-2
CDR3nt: TGTGCCAGCAGCGGACAGGGGCTTCTGGCTAACTATGGCTACACCTTC
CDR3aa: CASSGQGLLANYGYTF

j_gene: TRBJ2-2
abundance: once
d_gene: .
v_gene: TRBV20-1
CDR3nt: TGCAGTGCTAACCGACGGACCGCGAACACCGGGGAGCTGTTTTTT
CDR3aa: CSANRRTANTGELFF

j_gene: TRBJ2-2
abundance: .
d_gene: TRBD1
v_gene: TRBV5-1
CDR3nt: TGCGCCAGCAGTTACCGGACAGGGGGATGGGACACCGGGGAGCTGTTTTTT
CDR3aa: CASSYRTGGWDTGELFF

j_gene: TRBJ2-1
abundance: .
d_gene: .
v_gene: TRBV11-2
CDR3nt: TGTGCCAGCAGCTTATATTTCCACACCCCATATTACAATGAGCAGTTCTTC
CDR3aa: CASSLYFHTPYYNEQFF

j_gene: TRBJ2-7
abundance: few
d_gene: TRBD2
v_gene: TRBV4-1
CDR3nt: TGCGCCAGCAGCTGGAGGCTAGCGGGGATGGGCTCCTACGAGCAGTACTTC
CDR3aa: CASSWRLAGMGSYEQYF

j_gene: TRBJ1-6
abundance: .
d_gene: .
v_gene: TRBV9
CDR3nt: TGTGCCAGCAGCGTAGGCGAGGGGAGGGATTCACCCCTCCACTTT
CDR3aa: CASSVGEGRDSPLHF

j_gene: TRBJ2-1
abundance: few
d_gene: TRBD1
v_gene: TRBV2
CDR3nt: TGTGCCAGCCAAGGACAGGGAATTAGTGATGAGCAGTTCTTC
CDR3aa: CASQGQGISDEQFF